Shown below are 3 T cell receptor beta chains from a single sample sequenced in a study of T cells after yellow fever vaccination (dated by TCRdb to the late 2010s). Receptor amplification or capture employed 5' RACE. TCRdb records Illumina HiSeq 2500 as the sequencer. The public reads were run again by TCRdb, first through fastp at Q25 and then through MiXCR, and only productive beta chains were kept. Identical CDR3 proteins give one entry, which carries the most common genes and DNA. The sample table contains about 60,000 distinct CDR3 sequences; only one count was recorded for 7.1% of them. Jointly, the top ten make up roughly 40% of the sample. The treatment or condition label, as the study defines it: live attenuated yellow fever vaccine strain. Sequenced material: CD8+ T cells sorted from PBMCs, taken on the day of the first yellow fever vaccination. The receptors come from a man aged 18 to 29 who received the YFV17D yellow fever vaccine.

This clonotype has a handful of counts. This chain links TRBV15 with TRBJ1-6; D is unclear. Germline CDR1 and CDR2: LNHNV and YYDKDF (reference sequence). The V and J ends lost 1 base and 7 bases respectively, with 5 bases between them. CDR3 length equals 13 residues. This chain's CDR3 is CATSRGRNSPLHF. The CDR3 bases are TGTGCCACCAGCAGAGGTAGAAATTCACCCCTCCACTTT.

In this sample, this clonotype turned up many times. This rearrangement joins TRBV7-8 to TRBJ2-7; 11 bases are shared with TRBD2. The junction had 7 bases not matched to a gene; V was cut back by 5 bases and J by 1 base. The CDR3 contains 16 residues. Germline assignment: CDR1 SGHVS and CDR2 FQNEAQ. The CDR3 DNA reads as TGTGCCAGCAGCCAAGTAGCGGGGGGGCCTTCCTACGAGCAGTACGTC. As protein: CASSQVAGGPSYEQYV.

The rearrangement uses TRBV27 and TRBJ2-7; 8 bases line up with TRBD2. The CDR3 is made up of 15 amino acids. Germline V lookup: CDR1 MNHEY, CDR2 SMNVEV (reference sequence). With V trimmed by 1 base and J by 4 bases, 6 bases remained unmatched. The CDR3: CASSLLRGAGYEQYF. In nucleotides, the CDR3 is TGTGCCAGCAGTTTATTGCGGGGGGCCGGATACGAGCAGTACTTC.